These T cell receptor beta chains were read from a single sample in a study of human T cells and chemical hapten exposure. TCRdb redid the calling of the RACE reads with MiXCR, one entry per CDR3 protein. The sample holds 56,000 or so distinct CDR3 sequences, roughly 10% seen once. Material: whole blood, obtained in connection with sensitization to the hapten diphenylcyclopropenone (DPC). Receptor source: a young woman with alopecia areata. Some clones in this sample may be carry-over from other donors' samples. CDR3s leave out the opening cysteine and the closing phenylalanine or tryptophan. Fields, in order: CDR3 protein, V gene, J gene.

ASTQEWSSYNSPLH,TRBV4-2,TRBJ1-6
ASSLVAGGNTDTQY,TRBV7-2,TRBJ2-3
SASGLIGRRTPSTRSYEQY,TRBV20-1,TRBJ2-7
ASSYDLVLERESF,TRBV11-2,TRBJ1-1
ASRYFRSVADTQY,TRBV5-8,TRBJ2-3
AITSAPTGVSGELF,TRBV10-3,TRBJ2-2
ASRGPGQGGFCNQPQH,TRBV19,TRBJ1-5
SVGFAGGQETQY,TRBV29-1,TRBJ2-5
ASSLGTAYEQY,TRBV7-8,TRBJ2-7
ASMWTENTEAF,TRBV6-1,TRBJ1-1
AISGRANTEAF,TRBV10-3,TRBJ1-1
SARDSHLTGAYEQY,TRBV20-1,TRBJ2-7
ASSSAQGVGEPQH,TRBV7-8,TRBJ1-5
SASGHTEAF,TRBV20-1,TRBJ1-1
ASSLGPSAGQETQY,TRBV7-8,TRBJ2-5
ASSQVLWTADQPQH,TRBV23-1,TRBJ1-5
ASSPSSGAPSGANVLT,TRBV18,TRBJ2-6
ASSLARRQTIGYT,TRBV7-2,TRBJ1-2
ASSANTGYREKLF,TRBV7-2,TRBJ1-4
ASSQVTWREVNYGYT,TRBV3-1,TRBJ1-2
ASSKLGGESLNTEAF,TRBV21-1,TRBJ1-1
ASSQDLGPPIGEQY,TRBV4-3,TRBJ2-7
ASSEPRTEFSGANVLT,TRBV2,TRBJ2-6
ASSRSGAGSYNEQF,TRBV4-3,TRBJ2-1
ASSSQGRNQPQH,TRBV12-3/TRBV12-4,TRBJ1-5
SASLGQPPYEQY,TRBV20-1,TRBJ2-7
SARVLADPTGEQY,TRBV20-1,TRBJ2-7
SARRAGWQNIQY,TRBV20-1,TRBJ2-4
ASSPPLGLPHTDTQY,TRBV6-5,TRBJ2-3
ASSPVGNEKLF,TRBV2,TRBJ1-4
ASSPSGGATGELF,TRBV3-1,TRBJ2-2
SASRNNQPQH,TRBV20-1,TRBJ1-5
ASRWRGTDTQY,TRBV3-1,TRBJ2-3
VVGGGSTDTQY,TRBV6-5,TRBJ2-3
ASSLEGVGGSSPLH,TRBV11-2,TRBJ1-6
SARDYKEVGNTIY,TRBV20-1,TRBJ1-3
ASSQRLAGGGGETQY,TRBV4-3,TRBJ2-5
ASMAGPDTQY,TRBV2,TRBJ2-3
ASSFDGTGRTEAF,TRBV7-6,TRBJ1-1
ASSVYQANSPLH,TRBV6-1,TRBJ1-6
ASSFSGGADEQF,TRBV12-3/TRBV12-4,TRBJ2-1
ASSTGGGRSLH,TRBV3-1,TRBJ1-6
ASSLEAGGPSSYNEQF,TRBV12-3/TRBV12-4,TRBJ2-1
ASSYPPTEAF,TRBV6-5,TRBJ1-1